At least ten counts were recorded for the clone carrying this T cell receptor (beta chain). This record belongs to a study of blood T cell repertoires in COVID-19. Across the study: T cells, B-cell-depleted T cells, or PBMCs supplied cDNA or gDNA.

The CDR3 consists of 14 residues. Trimming left V 7 bases short and J 1 base short, with 13 bases between. CDR1 is MDHEN and CDR2 is SYDVKM in the germline V gene. Sequenced by immunoSEQ multiplex PCR; TCRdb stores in-frame clones only, minus some. The sample includes approximately 170,000 clones, roughly nine tenths of them seen just once. The sample was peripheral blood. The clonotype comes from a man in his 70s with acute or convalescent COVID-19. The chain carries TRBV28 and TRBJ1-1; D perhaps matches TRBD1 (6 bases). Here the CDR3 reads CASTLGGANTEAFF. CDR3 DNA sequence: TGTGCCAGCACCTTGGGGGGGGCGAACACTGAAGCTTTCTTT.